The 19 T cell receptor beta chains in this list originate from one sample, sequenced in a study of tumor and adjacent non-tumor tissue in lung cancer. The library came from three nested PCR rounds adapted from ARM-PCR protocols. TCRdb called the multiplex PCR reads again in MiXCR, with one record for every CDR3 protein. The sample holds some 84,000 distinct CDR3 sequences, 61% seen once. This sample's RNA came from whole unsorted tissue. Sample: lung tumor tissue. These receptors originate from a man between 70 and 80 years old with non-small cell lung cancer.

The sample holds a few counts of this clonotype. This may come from a read error, since a much larger clone is one base off. This chain connects TRBV12-3 or TRBV12-4 to TRBJ2-1; maybe TRBD1 (6 bases). The V end lost 4 bases, the J end lost 7 bases, and 17 bases lay between the germline ends. The length of the CDR3 is 15 residues. CDR3 protein: CASSSGTPSGNEQFF. The CDR3 nucleotides are TGTGCCAGCAGTTCGGGGACACCCTCTGGTAATGAGCAGTTCTTC.

This clonotype appeared a few times. Sequence at one end of the junction differs from germline and may be a read error. The rearrangement uses TRBV5-1 and TRBJ2-2; a possible D gene is TRBD2 (5 bases). The CDR3 has 14 residues. CDR1 is SGHRS, CDR2 YFSETQ, per germline. The CDR3 sequence: CASSLDREAGELSF. The CDR3 coding sequence is TGCGCCAGCAGCTTGGATAGGGAAGCCGGGGAGCTGTCTTTT.

J is TRBJ2-2 and V is TRBV11-2; D call uncertain. The CDR3 runs 14 residues. CDR1 SGHAT and CDR2 FQNNGV come from the germline V gene. CDR3 amino acids: CGSTNAENTGELFF. The CDR3 bases are TGTGGCAGTACCAACGCCGAGAACACCGGGGAGCTGTTTTTT.

To note about this clonotype: The missing conserved phenylalanine or tryptophan at the end of this CDR3 makes a read error likely. The chain links TRBV11-1 to TRBJ2-7; either TRBD1 or TRBD2 may supply D (5 bases each). The CDR3 extends over 14 amino acids. Trimming removed 5 bases from V and 7 bases from J, with 18 bases in between. Germline CDR1 and CDR2: SGHAT and FQDESV (reference sequence). The CDR3 loop reads CASSLWGSFEEQYL. CDR3 coding DNA: TGTGCCAGCAGCCTATGGGGGAGCTTCGAGGAGCAGTACTTA.

Of note for this clonotype: This may come from a read error, since a much larger clone is one base off. The V and J genes are TRBV20-1 and TRBJ2-2, with 7 bases that match TRBD1. The CDR3 consists of 13 residues. Germline V gives CDR1 DFQATT, CDR2 SNEGSKA (reference sequence). This chain's CDR3 is CSAGQSNIGELFF. The CDR3 DNA reads TGCAGTGCGGGACAGTCGAACATCGGGGAGCTGTTTTTT.

As concerns this clonotype: Germline and junction disagree at one end, which may indicate a read error. This rearrangement joins TRBV20-1 to TRBJ2-1; maybe TRBD2 (5 bases). The germline V gene has CDR1 DFQATT and CDR2 SNEGSKA (reference sequence). The CDR3 totals 14 residues. CDR3 in amino acids: CSTRDLRTYNEQFF. DNA for the CDR3: TGCAGTACTAGAGATTTGAGGACCTACAATGAGCAGTTCTTC.

The rearrangement uses TRBV20-1 and TRBJ1-5; no definite D call. Germline V gene lookup returns CDR1 DFQATT and CDR2 SNEGSKA (reference sequence). V lost 6 bases to trimming and J lost 3 bases, with 15 bases between them. CDR3 length equals 14 residues. The CDR3 is CSAGTIRNNQPQHF. In nucleotides, the CDR3 is TGCAGTGCCGGTACGATCCGGAACAATCAGCCCCAGCATTTT.

Regarding this clonotype: Germline is not matched at one junction end, which may reflect a read error. Here the CDR3 DNA reads TGTGCTAGCAGCGCGGGGGGGGGGCGATTCTCTGGAAACATCATATATTTT. It translates to CASSAGGGRFSGNIIYF. This rearrangement joins TRBV11-2 to TRBJ1-3; possibly TRBD1 for D (6 bases). This CDR3 region has 17 residues. The germline gives CDR1 SGHAT, CDR2 FQNNGV.

For this clonotype: This CDR3 fails to terminate in the conserved phenylalanine or tryptophan, so it likely reflects a read error. The chain joins TRBV28 to TRBJ2-2; D perhaps matches TRBD1 (6 bases). Trimming took 5 bases from V and 10 from J, leaving 14 bases between them. Germline V gene lookup returns CDR1 MDHEN and CDR2 SYDVKM. The CDR3 covers 13 residues. The CDR3 DNA is TGTGCCAGCAGTACGGGACACGGAGCGGAGCTGTTTTTG. Protein: CASSTGHGAELFL.

This clonotype was counted a few times. This CDR3 reads CASSVGGSSGPRTQYF. CDR3 nucleotide sequence: TGTGCCAGCAGTGTAGGGGGTTCTAGCGGCCCTAGGACCCAGTACTTC. The rearrangement links TRBV2 to TRBJ2-5, with D possibly matching TRBD2 (7 bases). Germline V CDR1 and CDR2: SNHLY, FYNNEI. V lost 4 bases and J 7 bases, leaving 22 bases between the germline ends. The CDR3 is 16 amino acids.

This clonotype was seen more than once but under ten times. A much larger clone lies one base from this, so it may be a read error. The V call is TRBV29-1, the J call TRBJ2-7; no definite D call. The CDR3 has 17 residues. V was trimmed by 2 bases and J by 2 bases, leaving 22 bases between them. Germline V CDR1 and CDR2: SQVTM, ANQGSEA. CDR3 protein: CSVETRQRSTLTYEQYF. CDR3 bases: TGCAGCGTTGAAACTCGGCAAAGGTCGACCCTGACCTACGAGCAGTACTTC.

About this clonotype itself: An end of the junction differs from the germline gene, which may be a read error. The rearrangement uses TRBV11-3 and TRBJ1-5; D uncertain. The length of the CDR3 is 17 residues. Germline V gene lookup returns CDR1 SGHNT and CDR2 YENEEA. The CDR3 here is CASSLDEGNYINRPQHF. Here the CDR3 DNA reads TGTGCCAGCAGCTTAGACGAGGGAAATTATATCAATCGGCCCCAGCATTTT. Full variable domain (outside the CDR3, taken from reference TRBV11-3 and TRBJ1-5): EAGVVQSPRYKIIEKKQPVAFWCNPISGHNTLYWYLQNLGQGPELLIRYENEEAVDDSQLPKDRFSAERLKGVDSTLKIQPAELGDSAVYLCASSLDEGNYINRPQHFGDGTRLSIL.

Concerning this clonotype itself: This could be a read error, since a much larger clone is one nucleotide away. The chain employs TRBV4-1 and TRBJ2-7, with D possibly TRBD2 on 5 matching bases. Per the germline V gene, CDR1 is MGHRA and CDR2 is YSYEKL. Trimming left V 1 base short and J 3 bases short, with 13 bases between. This CDR3 is 15 amino acids long. CDR3 coding DNA: TGCGCCAGCAGCCAAGGACTAACGGGGTACTACGAGCAGTACTTC. Translated, it gives CASSQGLTGYYEQYF.

For this clonotype: One end of the junction is discordant with germline, which a read error may explain. DNA of the CDR3: TGCAGTGCGCTCCCTGGACAGGGGATGTACAATGAGCATTTCTTC. Translating gives CSALPGQGMYNEHFF. The chain has TRBV20-1 and TRBJ2-1, with 9 bases matching TRBD1. Germline V lookup: CDR1 DFQATT, CDR2 SNEGSKA (reference sequence). The CDR3 totals 15 residues.

J is TRBJ2-2 and V is TRBV10-3, with a weak D call TRBD2 (6 bases). The V gene's germline CDR1 is ENHRY and CDR2 SYGVKD. The CDR3 length is 14 residues. V was cut by 8 bases and J by 6 bases, with 16 bases left in between. The CDR3 sequence is CAIGGTGAAGELFF. CDR3 nucleotide sequence: TGTGCCATCGGGGGGACTGGTGCCGCCGGGGAGCTGTTTTTT.

On this clonotype: The junction does not match germline at one end; this may be a read error. The gene calls are TRBV5-6 and TRBJ1-1; 10 nucleotides match TRBD1. The CDR3 is 16 residues long. The germline gives CDR1 SGHDT, CDR2 YYEEEE. CDR3 nucleotide sequence: TGTGCCAGCTGCTTATTCAGGACAGGGGGGTACACTGAAGCTTTCTTT. This sequence encodes CASCLFRTGGYTEAFF.

The chain links TRBV28 to TRBJ1-6; tentatively, D is TRBD1 (6 bases). This CDR3 contains 14 residues. The ends were cut back, 6 bases at V and 5 bases at J, with 11 bases in the middle. Germline V gives CDR1 MDHEN, CDR2 SYDVKM. CDR3 loop: CASRARGNNSPLHF. DNA for the CDR3: TGTGCCAGCAGGGCCAGGGGAAATAATTCACCCCTCCACTTT.

Of note for this clonotype: The junction and the germline gene differ at one end; a read error may be behind it. The rearrangement joins TRBV7-9 to TRBJ2-3, with no clear D. The CDR3 is 13 residues long. Germline V gene sequence: CDR1 SEHNR, CDR2 FQNEAQ (reference sequence). CDR3 protein: CASSLPGPDTHYF. The CDR3 nucleotides read TGTGCCAGCAGTCTCCCTGGCCCAGATACGCACTATTTT.

In the case of this clonotype: Because the CDR3 is missing its conserved closing phenylalanine or tryptophan, this is likely a read error. CDR3 residues: CASSRRWTRSSYNEQFI. Here the CDR3 DNA reads TGTGCCAGCAGTCGACGATGGACGAGAAGCTCCTACAATGAGCAGTTCATC. The chain is built from TRBV6-5 and TRBJ2-1, with D unclear. With 5 bases removed from V and 0 bases from J, the gap between germline ends came to 17 bases. CDR3 length: 17 residues. Germline V gene lookup returns CDR1 MNHEY and CDR2 SVGAGI.